This T cell receptor beta chain stems from a study of T-cell memory formation after mild COVID-19. Study-level information: Largely, the TCR clusters proved donor specific. Notes on the study in general: Clones that contracted clustered mainly in CM and EM if CD4+ and in EMRA if CD8+.

MiXCR was run by TCRdb on the 5' RACE reads, yielding one entry per CDR3 protein. This table holds roughly 100,000 distinct CDR3 sequences, 15% to 20% found once. Germline V gives CDR1 SQVTM, CDR2 ANQGSEA. V shed 3 bases and J shed 7 bases, with 6 bases lying between them. This CDR3 spans 10 amino acids. This clonotype was counted at least ten times. Its antigen is unidentified. The TCR originated in an adult woman who had mild COVID-19 (a few samples of this study predate the infection). Cell type and time point are not known. V gene TRBV29-1 combines with J gene TRBJ2-5; D gene unclear. The material sequenced was PBMCs or a T cell subset sorted from them (not recorded which). CDR3 sequence: CSVDGGTQYF. The DNA for the CDR3 is TGCAGCGTTGACGGCGGGACCCAGTACTTC.